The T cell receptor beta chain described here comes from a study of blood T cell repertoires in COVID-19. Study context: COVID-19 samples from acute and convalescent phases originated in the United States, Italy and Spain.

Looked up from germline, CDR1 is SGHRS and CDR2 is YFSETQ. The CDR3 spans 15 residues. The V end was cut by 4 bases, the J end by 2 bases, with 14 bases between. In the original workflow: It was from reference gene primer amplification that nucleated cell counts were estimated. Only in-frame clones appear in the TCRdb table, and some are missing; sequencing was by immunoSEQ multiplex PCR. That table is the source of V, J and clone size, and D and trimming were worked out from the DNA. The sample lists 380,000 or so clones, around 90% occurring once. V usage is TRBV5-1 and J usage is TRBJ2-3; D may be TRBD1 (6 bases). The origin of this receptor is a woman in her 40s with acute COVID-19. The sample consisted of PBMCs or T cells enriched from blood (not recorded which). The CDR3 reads CASSPGARVTDTQYF. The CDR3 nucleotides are TGCGCCAGCAGCCCAGGGGCGCGAGTCACAGATACGCAGTATTTT.